Listed here are 23 T cell receptor beta chains from one sample, sequenced in a study of cytomegalovirus exposure and HLA in healthy donors. The assay was immunoSEQ multiplex PCR, and TCRdb's table has in-frame clones only and misses some. The data show under 150,000 clones, approximately 93% seen once. Sequenced material: PBMCs. The receptors stem from a man aged 18 to 30 in good health and CMV-seronegative.

The V call is TRBV11-2, the J call TRBJ1-4; D is uncertain. The germline gives CDR1 SGHAT, CDR2 FQNNGV. Trimming pared 0 bases from V and 7 bases from J, leaving 12 bases between. This CDR3 spans 15 amino acids. The CDR3 loop reads CASSLDYPESEKLFF. The CDR3 DNA reads TGTGCCAGCAGCTTAGATTACCCTGAGAGTGAAAAACTGTTTTTT.

J is TRBJ1-1 and V is TRBV10-3; a possible D gene is TRBD1 (5 bases). Germline V gene lookup returns CDR1 ENHRY and CDR2 SYGVKD. The CDR3 extends over 15 amino acids. The ends were cut back, 0 bases at V and 4 bases at J, with 12 bases in the middle. The CDR3 sequence is CAISESLGRGTEAFF. CDR3 nucleotides: TGTGCCATCAGTGAGTCGCTAGGGAGGGGCACTGAAGCTTTCTTT.

The rearrangement joins TRBV6-5 to TRBJ2-5; no definite D call. V lost 2 bases and J 1 base, leaving 5 bases between the germline ends. This CDR3 has 13 amino acids. Germline V gene data show CDR1 as MNHEY and CDR2 as SVGAGI. CDR3 nucleotide sequence: TGTGCCAGCAGTTACGAGGTCCAAGAGACCCAGTACTTC. It encodes CASSYEVQETQYF.

The chain joins TRBV11-2 to TRBJ1-1; weak D call: TRBD1 (6 bases). Germline-derived CDR1 and CDR2 are SGHAT and FQNNGV. V gave up 4 bases and J gave up 1 base, with 13 bases separating them. CDR3 length equals 15 residues. CDR3 in amino acids: CASSSPAGENTEAFF. The CDR3 nucleotides read TGTGCCAGCAGCTCCCCGGCAGGGGAGAACACTGAAGCTTTCTTT.

The genes are TRBV6-5 and TRBJ2-1; D is undetermined. Germline V gives CDR1 MNHEY, CDR2 SVGAGI. Trimming took 8 bases from V and 6 from J, leaving 8 bases between them. This CDR3 comprises 11 residues. The CDR3 protein is CASRGSNEQFF. The CDR3 DNA is TGTGCCAGCCGCGGATCCAATGAGCAGTTCTTC.

The gene calls are TRBV11-2 and TRBJ1-4, with TRBD1 identical over 8 bases. With V trimmed by 1 base and J by 8 bases, 6 bases remained unmatched. The CDR3 runs to 15 residues. Germline-derived CDR1 and CDR2 are SGHAT and FQNNGV. CDR3 DNA: TGTGCCAGCAGCTTAGCTGGACAGGGAGGCGAAAAACTGTTTTTT. Protein: CASSLAGQGGEKLFF.

The chain couples TRBV5-4 to TRBJ2-3; 8 nucleotides line up with TRBD1. Germline-derived CDR1 and CDR2 are SGHNT and YYREEE (reference sequence). J gave up 0 bases and V 2 bases, and 5 bases lay outside the gene matches. The CDR3 length is 16 residues. The CDR3 sequence is CASSLRTGQSTDTQYF. The CDR3 coding sequence is TGTGCCAGCAGCTTAAGGACAGGGCAAAGCACAGATACGCAGTATTTT.

V and J are TRBV6-1 and TRBJ2-5; TRBD2 matches 9 bases. Germline CDR1 is MNHNS and CDR2 is SASEGT. After removal of 1 base from V and 3 bases from J, the junction contained 3 bases not matched to a gene. This CDR3 is built from 15 residues. As DNA, the CDR3 is TGTGCCAGCAGTGAAGGGGTAGCGGGGGAAGAGACCCAGTACTTC. Translation: CASSEGVAGEETQYF.

This clone came up a few times. V usage is TRBV4-3 and J usage is TRBJ2-1, with TRBD2 identical over 7 bases. V gave up 1 base and J gave up 10 bases; unmatched junction bases: 4. The CDR3 is made up of 13 amino acids. Germline assignment: CDR1 LGHNA and CDR2 YSLEER. The CDR3 loop reads CASSQVQAGEQFF. Written as DNA, the CDR3 is TGCGCCAGCAGCCAAGTGCAAGCGGGAGAGCAGTTCTTC.

The chain employs TRBV19 and TRBJ1-2; the D is unclear. The CDR3 is made up of 15 amino acids. Deletions cut 2 bases from V and 2 bases from J, with 12 bases between. The germline V gene encodes CDR1 LNHDA and CDR2 SQIVND (reference sequence). The DNA for the CDR3 is TGTGCCAGTAGTATAAAGACAAGAAACAACTATGGCTACACCTTC. Protein sequence: CASSIKTRNNYGYTF.

The rearrangement joins TRBV5-1 to TRBJ2-5, with 10 bases lining up with TRBD2. Germline V gives CDR1 SGHRS, CDR2 YFSETQ. The CDR3 is 16 residues long. Germline trimming cut 0 bases from V and 2 bases from J; bases unmatched to any gene: 4. The CDR3 sequence: CASSLGSSGGQETQYF. CDR3 sequence (DNA): TGCGCCAGCAGCTTGGGGTCTAGCGGGGGACAAGAGACCCAGTACTTC.

This clone was found a few times. This chain connects TRBV5-1 to TRBJ2-1, with TRBD2 matching over 9 bases. CDR3 length equals 15 residues. Trimming at V came to 4 bases and at J to 7 bases, leaving 9 bases not matched to a gene. Germline assignment: CDR1 SGHRS and CDR2 YFSETQ. The CDR3 region is CASSPAASGRNEQFF. CDR3 nucleotides: TGCGCCAGCAGCCCAGCGGCCAGCGGGAGGAATGAGCAGTTCTTC.

The chain employs TRBV7-2 and TRBJ2-5, with 7 bases fitting TRBD2. Germline CDR1 reads SGHTA; CDR2 reads FQGNSA. The ends lost 10 bases at V and 5 bases at J; junction bases unmatched: 7. This CDR3 has 12 residues. The CDR3 DNA reads as TGTGCCATAGAGTGGGGGGGGGAGACCCAGTACTTC. Its protein is CAIEWGGETQYF.

This clone was seen a few times. The chain links TRBV10-2 to TRBJ1-5; D uncertain. The CDR3 totals 15 residues. Deletions cut 0 bases from V and 0 bases from J, with 6 bases between. From germline, CDR1 is WSHSY and CDR2 SAAADI. Here the CDR3 reads CASSESAASNQPQHF. CDR3 nucleotide sequence: TGCGCCAGCAGTGAGTCAGCGGCTAGCAATCAGCCCCAGCATTTT.

The V call is TRBV18, the J call TRBJ1-5; no clear D gene. Between the trimmed V and J ends, which lost 3 bases and 1 base, there was a span of 10 bases. The CDR3 has 15 amino acids. In germline, CDR1 is KGHSH, CDR2 LQKENI. The CDR3: CASSPEAGSNQPQHF. The CDR3 DNA sequence: TGTGCCAGCTCACCCGAAGCCGGGAGCAATCAGCCCCAGCATTTT.

The chain has TRBV7-2 and TRBJ2-5, with TRBD2 matching over 12 bases. The V gene's germline CDR1 is SGHTA and CDR2 FQGNSA. The CDR3 length is 18 residues. V trimming: 0 bases; J trimming: 5 bases; junction bases outside the gene matches: 10. CDR3 sequence reads: CASSLADGRTSGMETQYF. In DNA form, the CDR3 reads TGTGCCAGCAGCTTAGCAGACGGACGGACTAGCGGGATGGAGACCCAGTACTTC.

This rearrangement joins TRBV30 to TRBJ2-3; 14 bases line up with TRBD2. The V and J ends lost 0 bases and 3 bases, in that order; junction bases with no gene match: 2. This CDR3 region has 16 residues. Germline loops: CDR1 GTSNPN, CDR2 SVGIG (reference sequence). CDR3 protein: CAWSVGLAGGTDTQYF. CDR3 nucleotides: TGTGCCTGGAGTGTTGGACTAGCGGGGGGTACAGATACGCAGTATTTT. Complete variable domain (other parts from reference TRBV30 and TRBJ2-3): SQTIHQWPATLVQPVGSPLSLECTVEGTSNPNLYWYRQAAGRGLQLLFYSVGIGQISSEVPQNLSASRPQDRQFILSSKKLLLSDSGFYLCAWSVGLAGGTDTQYFGPGTRLTVL.

V gene TRBV11-2 combines with J gene TRBJ2-1; 8 nucleotides line up with TRBD2. Germline V lookup: CDR1 SGHAT, CDR2 FQNNGV. The CDR3 sequence is 15 residues long. V was pared by 2 bases and J by 6 bases, with 6 bases of the junction left unmatched. CDR3 nucleotides: TGTGCCAGCAGCTTATGGGCCGGGACTAGCAATGAGCAGTTCTTC. It specifies CASSLWAGTSNEQFF.

V gene TRBV30 combines with J gene TRBJ2-3; 9 nucleotides align to TRBD2. Trimming cost V 3 bases and J 1 base; bases outside gene matches: 5. Germline V lookup: CDR1 GTSNPN, CDR2 SVGIG (reference sequence). The CDR3 consists of 15 residues. CDR3 in amino acids: CAWSLAGAGTDTQYF. The DNA for the CDR3 is TGTGCCTGGAGCTTAGCGGGGGCCGGCACAGATACGCAGTATTTT.

The chain combines TRBV6-1 with TRBJ1-1; D unclear. The CDR3 runs 17 residues. Per germline, CDR1 MNHNS and CDR2 SASEGT. V was shortened by 1 base and J by 5 bases, with 20 bases between the two germline ends. The CDR3 DNA follows: TGTGCCAGCAGTGAAGTTAATAGTTCCCCGGGATGGACTGAAGCTTTCTTT. Amino acids: CASSEVNSSPGWTEAFF.

This chain links TRBV9 with TRBJ2-3; 7 bases line up with TRBD2. V lost 0 bases, J lost 5 bases, and 6 bases stayed unmatched. The CDR3 is 15 amino acids. The germline CDR1 and CDR2 sequences are SGDLS and YYNGEE. This CDR3 reads CASSVAAQRGDTQYF. CDR3 nucleotide sequence: TGTGCCAGCAGCGTAGCCGCCCAGCGGGGAGATACGCAGTATTTT.

This clone appeared a few times. The chain couples TRBV19 to TRBJ1-2; possibly TRBD1 for D (6 bases). This CDR3 has 17 residues. Germline lookup yields CDR1 LNHDA and CDR2 SQIVND (reference sequence). The V end lost 3 bases, the J end lost 7 bases, and 24 bases lay between the germline ends. The CDR3 region has the DNA TGTGCCAGTAGTATCGTGAGCAGGGGCCCAGTCGGCCCTGGCTACACCTTC. Translation: CASSIVSRGPVGPGYTF.

V is TRBV30 and J is TRBJ1-2, with TRBD1 identical over 8 bases. With 2 bases clipped from V and 0 bases from J, the junction kept 5 bases outside the gene matches. The germline V gene encodes CDR1 GTSNPN and CDR2 SVGIG (reference sequence). The CDR3 runs 15 residues. The CDR3 nucleotides read TGTGCCTGGAGTAACAGGGGGGAAGCTAACTATGGCTACACCTTC. This encodes CAWSNRGEANYGYTF.